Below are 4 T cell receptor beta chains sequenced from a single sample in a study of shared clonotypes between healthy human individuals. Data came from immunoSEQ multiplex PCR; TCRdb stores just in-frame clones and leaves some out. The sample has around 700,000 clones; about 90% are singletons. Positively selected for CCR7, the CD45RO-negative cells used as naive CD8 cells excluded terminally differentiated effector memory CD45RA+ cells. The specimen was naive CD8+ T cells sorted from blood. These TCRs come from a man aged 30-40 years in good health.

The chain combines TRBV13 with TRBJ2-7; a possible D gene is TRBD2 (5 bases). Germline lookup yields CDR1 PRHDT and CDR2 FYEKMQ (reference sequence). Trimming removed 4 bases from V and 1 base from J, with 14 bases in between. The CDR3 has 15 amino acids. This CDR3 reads CASSWARASSYEQYF. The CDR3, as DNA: TGTGCCAGCAGCTGGGCGCGGGCCTCTTCCTACGAGCAGTACTTC.

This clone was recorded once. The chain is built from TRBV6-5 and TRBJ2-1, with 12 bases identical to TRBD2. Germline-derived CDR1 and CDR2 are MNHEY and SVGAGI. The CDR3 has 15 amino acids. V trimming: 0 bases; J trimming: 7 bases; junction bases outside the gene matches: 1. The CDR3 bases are TGTGCCAGCAGTTACTCGCTAGCGGGAGGGAATGAGCAGTTCTTC. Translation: CASSYSLAGGNEQFF.

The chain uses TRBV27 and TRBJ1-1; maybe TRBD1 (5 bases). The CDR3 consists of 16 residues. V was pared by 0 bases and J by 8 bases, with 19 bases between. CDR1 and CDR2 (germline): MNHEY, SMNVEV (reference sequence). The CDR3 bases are TGTGCCAGCAGTTTATCGATAATGTCGGCAGGGCCCGAAGCTTTCTTT. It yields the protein CASSLSIMSAGPEAFF.

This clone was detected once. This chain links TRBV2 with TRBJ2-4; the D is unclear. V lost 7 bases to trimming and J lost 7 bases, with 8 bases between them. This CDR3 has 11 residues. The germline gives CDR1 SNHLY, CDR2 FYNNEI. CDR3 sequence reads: CASTGPNIQYF. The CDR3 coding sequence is TGTGCCAGCACAGGCCCTAACATTCAGTACTTC. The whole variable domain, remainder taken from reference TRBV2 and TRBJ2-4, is EPEVTQTPSHQVTQMGQEVILRCVPISNHLYFYWYRQILGQKVEFLVSFYNNEISEKSEIFDDQFSVERPDGSNFTLKIRSTKLEDSAMYFCASTGPNIQYFGAGTRLSVL.